This entry features one TCR beta chain sequence. What it recognizes is unknown. Germline V gene lookup returns CDR1 SQVTM and CDR2 ANQGSEA. Trimming pared 6 bases from V and 1 base from J, leaving 3 bases between. The CDR3 extends over 10 amino acids. TCR alpha and TCR beta cDNA libraries carrying sample barcodes and UMIs were produced by 5'RACE using constant-segment primers. TCRdb recomputed calls from the 5' RACE reads with MiXCR, one row per CDR3 protein. The sample holds around 510,000 distinct CDR3 sequences, less than 25% seen once. This entry belongs to a study of T-cell memory formation after mild COVID-19. About the study: Largely, the TCR clusters proved donor specific. The study's findings and limits: CD4/CD8 balance held among clones contracting day 15 to 85, and later expanders leaned CD4+. Proof of SARS-CoV-2 specificity was absent for the second-wave clones that crested on day 37.

This TCR came from an adult woman who had mild COVID-19 (a few samples of this study predate the infection). Cell type and time point are not known. The V and J genes are TRBV29-1 and TRBJ1-1, with D unclear. The sequenced material came from PBMCs or a T cell subset sorted from them (not recorded which). DNA for the CDR3: TGCAGCGTAAGGAACACTGAAGCTTTCTTT. It codes for CSVRNTEAFF. Together with reference TRBV29-1 and TRBJ1-1, the CDR3 gives the full variable domain: SAVISQKPSRDICQRGTSLTIQCQVDSQVTMMFWYRQQPGQSLTLIATANQGSEATYESGFVIDKFPISRPNLTFSTLTVSNMSPEDSSIYLCSVRNTEAFFGQGTRLTVV.